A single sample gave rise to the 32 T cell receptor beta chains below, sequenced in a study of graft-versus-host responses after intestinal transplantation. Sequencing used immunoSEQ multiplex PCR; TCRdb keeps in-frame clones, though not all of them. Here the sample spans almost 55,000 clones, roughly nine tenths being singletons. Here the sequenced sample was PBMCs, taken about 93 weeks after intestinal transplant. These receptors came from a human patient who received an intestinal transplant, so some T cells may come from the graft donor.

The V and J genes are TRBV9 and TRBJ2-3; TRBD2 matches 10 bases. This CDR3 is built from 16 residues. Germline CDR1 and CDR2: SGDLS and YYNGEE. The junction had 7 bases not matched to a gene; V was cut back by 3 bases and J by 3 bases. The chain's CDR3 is CASSASSGGGTDTQYF. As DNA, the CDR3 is TGTGCCAGCAGCGCCTCGAGCGGGGGGGGGACAGATACGCAGTATTTT.

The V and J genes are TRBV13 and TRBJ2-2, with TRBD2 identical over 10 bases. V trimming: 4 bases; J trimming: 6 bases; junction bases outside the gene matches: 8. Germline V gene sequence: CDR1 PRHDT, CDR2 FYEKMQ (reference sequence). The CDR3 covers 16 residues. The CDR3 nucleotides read TGTGCCAGCAGCTCCACTAGCGGGGCCCCCCCCGGGGAGCTGTTTTTT. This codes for CASSSTSGAPPGELFF.

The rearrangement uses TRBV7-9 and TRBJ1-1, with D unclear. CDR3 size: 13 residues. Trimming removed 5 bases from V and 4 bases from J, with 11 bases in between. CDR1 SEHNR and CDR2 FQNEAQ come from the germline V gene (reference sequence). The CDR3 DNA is TGTGCCAGCAGCCTTCGGGGAGGCACTGAAGCTTTCTTT. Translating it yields CASSLRGGTEAFF.

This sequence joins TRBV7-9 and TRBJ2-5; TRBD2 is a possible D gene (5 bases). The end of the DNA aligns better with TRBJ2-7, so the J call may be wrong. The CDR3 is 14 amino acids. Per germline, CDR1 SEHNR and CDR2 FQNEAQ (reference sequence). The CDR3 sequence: CASSLVGVAYEQYF. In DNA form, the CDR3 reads TGTGCCAGCAGCCTTGTCGGGGTGGCCTACGAGCAGTACTTC.

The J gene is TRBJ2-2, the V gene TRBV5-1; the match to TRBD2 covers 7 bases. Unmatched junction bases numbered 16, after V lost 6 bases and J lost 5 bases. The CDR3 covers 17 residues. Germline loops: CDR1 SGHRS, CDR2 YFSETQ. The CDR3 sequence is CASTRALSGEVTGELFF. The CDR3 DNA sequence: TGCGCCAGCACGCGGGCCTTAAGCGGGGAGGTAACCGGGGAGCTGTTTTTT. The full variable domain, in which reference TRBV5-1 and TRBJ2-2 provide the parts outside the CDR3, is KAGVTQTPRYLIKTRGQQVTLSCSPISGHRSVSWYQQTPGQGLQFLFEYFSETQRNKGNFPGRFSGRQFSNSRSEMNVSTLELGDSALYLCASTRALSGEVTGELFFGEGSRLTVL.

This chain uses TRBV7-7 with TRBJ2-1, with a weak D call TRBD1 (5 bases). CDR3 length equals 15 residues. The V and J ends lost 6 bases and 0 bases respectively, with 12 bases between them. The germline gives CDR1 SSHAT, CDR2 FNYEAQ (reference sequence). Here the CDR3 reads CASSLTESSYNEQFF. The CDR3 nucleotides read TGTGCCAGCAGTCTGACAGAGAGCTCCTACAATGAGCAGTTCTTC.

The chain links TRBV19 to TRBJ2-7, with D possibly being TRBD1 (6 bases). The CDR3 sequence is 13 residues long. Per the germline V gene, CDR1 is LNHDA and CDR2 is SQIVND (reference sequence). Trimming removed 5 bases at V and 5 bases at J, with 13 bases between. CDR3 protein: CASSPTGFNEQYF. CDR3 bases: TGTGCCAGTAGTCCCACAGGGTTCAACGAGCAGTACTTC.

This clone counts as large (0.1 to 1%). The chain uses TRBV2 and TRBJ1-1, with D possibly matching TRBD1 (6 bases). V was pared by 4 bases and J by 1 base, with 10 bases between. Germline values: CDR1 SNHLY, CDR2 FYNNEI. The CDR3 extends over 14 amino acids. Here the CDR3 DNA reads TGTGCCAGCAGTGCAAGGGGGGGGAACACTGAAGCTTTCTTT. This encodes CASSARGGNTEAFF.

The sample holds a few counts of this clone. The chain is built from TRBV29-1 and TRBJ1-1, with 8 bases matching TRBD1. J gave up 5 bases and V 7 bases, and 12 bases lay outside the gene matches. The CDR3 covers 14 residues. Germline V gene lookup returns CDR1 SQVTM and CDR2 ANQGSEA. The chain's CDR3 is CSAQGQVVVTEAFF. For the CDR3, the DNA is TGCAGCGCCCAGGGACAGGTGGTCGTGACTGAAGCTTTCTTT.

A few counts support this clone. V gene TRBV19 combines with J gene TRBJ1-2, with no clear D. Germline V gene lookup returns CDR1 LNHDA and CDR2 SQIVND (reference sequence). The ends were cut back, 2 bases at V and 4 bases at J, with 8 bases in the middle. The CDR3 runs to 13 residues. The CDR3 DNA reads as TGTGCCAGTAGTATACAGGCCCTCTATGGCTACACCTTC. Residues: CASSIQALYGYTF.

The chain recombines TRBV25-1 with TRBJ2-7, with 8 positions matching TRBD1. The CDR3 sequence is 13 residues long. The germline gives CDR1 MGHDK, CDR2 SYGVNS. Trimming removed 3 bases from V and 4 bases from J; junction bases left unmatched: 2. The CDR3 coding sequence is TGTGCCAGCAGTGATTACAGGGGGTACGAGCAGTACTTC. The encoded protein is CASSDYRGYEQYF.

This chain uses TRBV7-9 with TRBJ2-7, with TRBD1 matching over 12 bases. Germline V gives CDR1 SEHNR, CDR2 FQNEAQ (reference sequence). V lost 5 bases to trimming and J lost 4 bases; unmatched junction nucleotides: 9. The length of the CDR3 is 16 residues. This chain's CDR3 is CASSLTSGQGAYEQYF. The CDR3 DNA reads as TGTGCCAGCAGCCTCACATCGGGACAGGGGGCTTACGAGCAGTACTTC.

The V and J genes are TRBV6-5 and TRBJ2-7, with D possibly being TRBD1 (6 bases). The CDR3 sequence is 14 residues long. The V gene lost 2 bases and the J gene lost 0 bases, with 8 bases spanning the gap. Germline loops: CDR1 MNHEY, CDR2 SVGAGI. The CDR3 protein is CASSYGTSSYEQYF. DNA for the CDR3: TGTGCCAGCAGTTACGGGACATCCTCCTACGAGCAGTACTTC.

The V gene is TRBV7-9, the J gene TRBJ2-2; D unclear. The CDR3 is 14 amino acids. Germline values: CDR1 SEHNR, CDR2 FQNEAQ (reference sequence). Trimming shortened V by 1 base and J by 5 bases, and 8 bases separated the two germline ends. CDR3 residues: CASSLVTNTGELFF. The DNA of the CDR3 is TGTGCCAGCAGCTTAGTAACAAATACCGGGGAGCTGTTTTTT.

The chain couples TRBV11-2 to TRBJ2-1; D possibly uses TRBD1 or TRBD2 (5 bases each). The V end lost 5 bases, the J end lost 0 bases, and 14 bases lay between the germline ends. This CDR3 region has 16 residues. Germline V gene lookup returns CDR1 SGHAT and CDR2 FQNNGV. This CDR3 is CASSLRDPSSYNEQFF. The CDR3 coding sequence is TGTGCCAGCAGCCTCCGGGACCCCAGCTCCTACAATGAGCAGTTCTTC. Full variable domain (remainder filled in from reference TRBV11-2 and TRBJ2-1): EAGVAQSPRYKIIEKRQSVAFWCNPISGHATLYWYQQILGQGPKLLIQFQNNGVVDDSQLPKDRFSAERLKGVDSTLKIQPAKLEDSAVYLCASSLRDPSSYNEQFFGPGTRLTVL.

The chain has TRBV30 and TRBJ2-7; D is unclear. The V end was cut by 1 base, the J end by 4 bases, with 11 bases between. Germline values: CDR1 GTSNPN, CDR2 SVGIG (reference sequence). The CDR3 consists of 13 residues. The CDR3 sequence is CAWSEVDDYEQYF. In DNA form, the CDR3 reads TGTGCCTGGAGTGAGGTTGATGATTACGAGCAGTACTTC.

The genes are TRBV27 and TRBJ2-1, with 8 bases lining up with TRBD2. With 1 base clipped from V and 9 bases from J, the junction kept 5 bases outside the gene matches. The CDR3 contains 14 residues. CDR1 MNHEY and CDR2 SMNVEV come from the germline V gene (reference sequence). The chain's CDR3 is CASSLYSGVGEQFF. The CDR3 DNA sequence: TGTGCCAGCAGTTTATATAGCGGGGTTGGTGAGCAGTTCTTC.

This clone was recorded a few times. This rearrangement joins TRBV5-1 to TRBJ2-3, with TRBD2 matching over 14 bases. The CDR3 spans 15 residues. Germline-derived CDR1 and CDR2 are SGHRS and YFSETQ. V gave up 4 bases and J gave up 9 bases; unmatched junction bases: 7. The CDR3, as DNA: TGCGCCAGCAGCGTCGGACTAGCGGGGGGTGGAACGCAGTATTTT. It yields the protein CASSVGLAGGGTQYF.

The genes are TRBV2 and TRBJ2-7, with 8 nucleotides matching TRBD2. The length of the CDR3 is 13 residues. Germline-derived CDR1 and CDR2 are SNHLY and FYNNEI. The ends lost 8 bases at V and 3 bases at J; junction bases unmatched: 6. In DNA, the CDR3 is TGTGCCAGCCTTAGCGGGGTAAACTACGAGCAGTACTTC. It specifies CASLSGVNYEQYF.

The CDR3 reads CATSMGLGTDTQYF. The CDR3 nucleotides are TGTGCCACCAGCATGGGACTAGGAACAGATACGCAGTATTTT. The rearrangement uses TRBV15 and TRBJ2-3, with 8 positions matching TRBD2. Trimming took 4 bases from V and 3 from J; bases not matched to a gene: 3. Germline V gene lookup returns CDR1 LNHNV and CDR2 YYDKDF (reference sequence). The CDR3 has 14 residues.

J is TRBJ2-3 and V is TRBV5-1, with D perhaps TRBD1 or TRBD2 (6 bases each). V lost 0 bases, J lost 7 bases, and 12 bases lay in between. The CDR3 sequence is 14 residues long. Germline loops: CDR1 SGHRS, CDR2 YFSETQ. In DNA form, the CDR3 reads TGCGCCAGCAGCTTGGCCTCGGGGGCGTATACGCAGTATTTT. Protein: CASSLASGAYTQYF.

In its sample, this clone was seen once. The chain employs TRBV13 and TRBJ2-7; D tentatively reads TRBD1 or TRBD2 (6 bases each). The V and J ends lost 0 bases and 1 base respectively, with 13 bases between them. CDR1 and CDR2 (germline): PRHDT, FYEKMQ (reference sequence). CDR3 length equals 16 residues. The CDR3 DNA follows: TGTGCCAGCAGCTTAGGCCTGGGGGGCGGGTCCTACGAGCAGTACTTC. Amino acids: CASSLGLGGGSYEQYF.

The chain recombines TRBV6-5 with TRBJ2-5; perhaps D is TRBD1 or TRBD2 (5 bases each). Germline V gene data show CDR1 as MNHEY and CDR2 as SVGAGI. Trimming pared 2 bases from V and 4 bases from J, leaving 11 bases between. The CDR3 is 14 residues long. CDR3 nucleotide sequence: TGTGCCAGCAGTTACGTGGGGGACCTAGAGACCCAGTACTTC. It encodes CASSYVGDLETQYF.

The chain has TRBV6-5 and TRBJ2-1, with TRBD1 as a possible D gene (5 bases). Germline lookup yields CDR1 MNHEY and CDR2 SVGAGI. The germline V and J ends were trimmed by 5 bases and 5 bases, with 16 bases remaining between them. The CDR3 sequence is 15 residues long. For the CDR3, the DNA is TGTGCCAGCAGTCCGAAGTGGGGCCCTAACAATGAGCAGTTCTTC. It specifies CASSPKWGPNNEQFF.

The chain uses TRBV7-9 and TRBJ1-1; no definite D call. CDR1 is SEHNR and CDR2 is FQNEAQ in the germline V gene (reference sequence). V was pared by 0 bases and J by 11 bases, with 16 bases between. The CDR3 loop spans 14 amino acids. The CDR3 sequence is CASSLAWGTGVAFF. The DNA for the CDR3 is TGTGCCAGCAGCTTAGCGTGGGGAACCGGGGTGGCTTTCTTT. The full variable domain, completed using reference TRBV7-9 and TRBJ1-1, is DTGVSQNPRHKITKRGQNVTFRCDPISEHNRLYWYRQTLGQGPEFLTYFQNEAQLEKSRLLSDRFSAERPKGSFSTLEIQRTEQGDSAMYLCASSLAWGTGVAFFGQGTRLTVV.

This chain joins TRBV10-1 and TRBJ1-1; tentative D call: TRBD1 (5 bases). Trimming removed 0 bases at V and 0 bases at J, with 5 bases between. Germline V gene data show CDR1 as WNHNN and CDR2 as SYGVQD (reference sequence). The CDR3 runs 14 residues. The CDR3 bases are TGCGCCAGCAGTGAGTCGACAGTGAACACTGAAGCTTTCTTT. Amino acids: CASSESTVNTEAFF.

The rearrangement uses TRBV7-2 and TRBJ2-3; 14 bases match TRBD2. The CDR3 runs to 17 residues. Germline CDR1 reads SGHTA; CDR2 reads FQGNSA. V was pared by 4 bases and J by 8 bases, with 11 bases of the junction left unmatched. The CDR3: CASSSRRLAGGRGTQYF. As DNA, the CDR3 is TGTGCCAGCAGCTCCCGGCGACTAGCGGGGGGGCGGGGTACGCAGTATTTT.

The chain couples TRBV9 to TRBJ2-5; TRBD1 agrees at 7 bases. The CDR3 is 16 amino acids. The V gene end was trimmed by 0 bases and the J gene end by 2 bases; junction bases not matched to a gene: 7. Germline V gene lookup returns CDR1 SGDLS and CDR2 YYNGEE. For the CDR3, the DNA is TGTGCCAGCAGCGTAGACAGGGGTTCGGATCAAGAGACCCAGTACTTC. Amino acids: CASSVDRGSDQETQYF.

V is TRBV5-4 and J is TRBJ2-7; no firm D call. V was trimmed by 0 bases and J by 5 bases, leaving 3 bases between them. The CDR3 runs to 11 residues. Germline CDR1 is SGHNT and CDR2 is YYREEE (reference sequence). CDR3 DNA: TGTGCCAGCAGCTTGGGAAACGAGCAGTACTTC. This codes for CASSLGNEQYF.

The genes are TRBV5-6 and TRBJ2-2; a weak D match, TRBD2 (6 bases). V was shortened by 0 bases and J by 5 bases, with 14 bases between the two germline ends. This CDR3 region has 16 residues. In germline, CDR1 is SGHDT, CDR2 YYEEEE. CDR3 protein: CASSLEGYGGTGELFF. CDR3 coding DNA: TGTGCCAGCAGCTTGGAGGGTTATGGAGGGACCGGGGAGCTGTTTTTT.

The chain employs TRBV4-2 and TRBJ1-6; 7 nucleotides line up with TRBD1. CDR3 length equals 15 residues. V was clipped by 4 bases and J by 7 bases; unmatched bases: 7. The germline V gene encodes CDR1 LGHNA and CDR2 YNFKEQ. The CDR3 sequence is CASSLETGVNSPLHF. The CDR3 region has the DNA TGTGCCAGCAGCCTTGAAACAGGGGTCAATTCACCCCTCCACTTT.

CDR3 amino acids: CASSQDYVVDGRVTEAFF. In DNA form, the CDR3 reads TGTGCCAGCAGCCAAGATTATGTGGTGGACGGCAGAGTAACTGAAGCTTTCTTT. The rearrangement joins TRBV14 to TRBJ1-1; D unclear. The germline V gene has CDR1 SGHDN and CDR2 FVKESK. The CDR3 contains 18 residues. The germline V and J ends were trimmed by 0 bases and 5 bases, with 22 bases remaining between them.